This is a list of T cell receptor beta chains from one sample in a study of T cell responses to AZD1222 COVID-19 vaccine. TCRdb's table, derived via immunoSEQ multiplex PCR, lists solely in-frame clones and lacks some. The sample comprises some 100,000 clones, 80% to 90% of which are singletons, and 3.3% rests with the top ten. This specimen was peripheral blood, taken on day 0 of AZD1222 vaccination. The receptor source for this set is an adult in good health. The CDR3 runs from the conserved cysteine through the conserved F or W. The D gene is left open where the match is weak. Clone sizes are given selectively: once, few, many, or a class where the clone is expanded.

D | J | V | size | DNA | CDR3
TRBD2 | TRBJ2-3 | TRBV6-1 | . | TGTGCCAGCAGTGACGGGACTAGCGGGGAAGGGGGAGATACGCAGTATTTT | CASSDGTSGEGGDTQYF
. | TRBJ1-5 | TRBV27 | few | TGTGCCAGCAGCCTCGGGACGCGGCGGGATCAGCCCCAGCATTTT | CASSLGTRRDQPQHF
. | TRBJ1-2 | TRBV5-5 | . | TGTGCCAGCAGCCCCCCGTCGCGGAACTATGGCTACACCTTC | CASSPPSRNYGYTF
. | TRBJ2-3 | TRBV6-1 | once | TGTGCCAGCAGTGAGGGGTCAGGCCCTAGCACAGATACGCAGTATTTT | CASSEGSGPSTDTQYF
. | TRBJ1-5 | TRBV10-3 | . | TGTGCCATCGGCAATACATTGGGGCAGAGGCATCAGCCCCAGCATTTT | CAIGNTLGQRHQPQHF
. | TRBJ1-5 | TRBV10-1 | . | TGCGCCAGCAGTACAAACCGGACGGCAACCCCTCTTTATCAGCCCCAGCATTTT | CASSTNRTATPLYQPQHF
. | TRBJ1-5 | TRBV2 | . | TGTGCCAGCAGTGAAGTGAGGCGGCCCTATCAGCCCCAGCATTTT | CASSEVRRPYQPQHF
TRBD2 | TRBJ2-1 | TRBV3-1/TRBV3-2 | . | TGTGCCAGCAGCCAGGCTCGGACTAGCGGGATCGAGCAGTTCTTC | CASSQARTSGIEQFF
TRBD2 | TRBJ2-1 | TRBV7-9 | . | TGTGCCGGAGCGGGAAGGCGGTACAATGAGCAGTTCTTC | CAGAGRRYNEQFF
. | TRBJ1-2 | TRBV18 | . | TGTGCCAGCTCACGGGACCTCGAACGGCTTTTGGATGGCTACACCTTC | CASSRDLERLLDGYTF
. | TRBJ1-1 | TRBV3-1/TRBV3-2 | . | TGTGCCAGCAGCCAAGACAGGGGTTGGAGGAACACTGAAGCTTTCTTT | CASSQDRGWRNTEAFF
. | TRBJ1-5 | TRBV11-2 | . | TGTGCCAGCAGCTTAGATTCCCGGGCAGGGAATCAGCCCCAGCATTTT | CASSLDSRAGNQPQHF
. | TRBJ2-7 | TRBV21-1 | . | TGTGCCAGCAGCAAAAGGACAGCGGGGCAGTACTTC | CASSKRTAGQYF
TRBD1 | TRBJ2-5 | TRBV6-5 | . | TGTGCCAGCAGGACTCCGACAGGGCTACAAGAGACCCAGTACTTC | CASRTPTGLQETQYF
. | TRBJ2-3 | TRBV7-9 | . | TGTGCCAGCAGCTTACTAGGATCCGCGGGGTCAGATACGCAGTATTTT | CASSLLGSAGSDTQYF
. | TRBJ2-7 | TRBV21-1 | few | TGTGCCAGCAGCACCCGGGGGACAGTTGACTACGAGCAGTACTTC | CASSTRGTVDYEQYF
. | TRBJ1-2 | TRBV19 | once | TGTGCCAGTAGTATCCCGAACAGCGAACGACATGGCTACACCTTC | CASSIPNSERHGYTF
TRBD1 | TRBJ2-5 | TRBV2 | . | TGTGCCAGCAGTGTAACCCAGGGGACAGGAGAGACCCAGTACTTC | CASSVTQGTGETQYF
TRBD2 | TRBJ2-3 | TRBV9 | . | TGTGCCAGCAGCGTATACGGGGGGGCCGGAAATACGCAGTATTTT | CASSVYGGAGNTQYF
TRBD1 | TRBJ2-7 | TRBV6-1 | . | TGTGCCAGCAGTGAAGCGGCGACAGGGGCCGACGGGCAGTACTTC | CASSEAATGADGQYF
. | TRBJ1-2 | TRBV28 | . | TGTGCCAGCAGTTCCCCGACAGGAAACTATGGCTACACCTTC | CASSSPTGNYGYTF
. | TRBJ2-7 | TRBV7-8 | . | TGTGCCAGCAGCTTTTCCCCGGTCCACGAGCAGTACTTC | CASSFSPVHEQYF
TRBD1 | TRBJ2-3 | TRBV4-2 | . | TGTGCCAGCAGCCAAGGAGGACAGGGGGCCGCAGATACGCAGTATTTT | CASSQGGQGAADTQYF
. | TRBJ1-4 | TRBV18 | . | TGTGCCAGCTCACTAGGCTATGGGAAGGGCGAAAAACTGTTTTTT | CASSLGYGKGEKLFF
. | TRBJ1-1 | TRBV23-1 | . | TGCGCCAGCAGGCCCGGTCCGAACACTGAAGCTTTCTTT | CASRPGPNTEAFF
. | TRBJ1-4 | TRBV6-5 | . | TGTGCCAGCGGACAAAGCACAACTAATGAAAAACTGTTTTTT | CASGQSTTNEKLFF
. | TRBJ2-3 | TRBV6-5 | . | TGTGCCAGCAGTCGCCAACTTAGGGATACGCAGTATTTT | CASSRQLRDTQYF
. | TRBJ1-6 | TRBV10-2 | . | TGCGCCAGCAGTGAGTCGATGGGTTCACCCCTCCACTTT | CASSESMGSPLHF
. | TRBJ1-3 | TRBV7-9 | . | TGTGCCAGCAGCCCGACAGTCTCTGGAAACACCATATATTTT | CASSPTVSGNTIYF
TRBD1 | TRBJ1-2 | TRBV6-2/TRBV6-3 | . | TGTGCCAGCAGTCCGACAGGGGTAAATGGCTACACCTTC | CASSPTGVNGYTF
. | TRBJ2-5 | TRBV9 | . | TGTGCCAGCAGCCCTCAGGGTTTCCAAGAGACCCAGTACTTC | CASSPQGFQETQYF
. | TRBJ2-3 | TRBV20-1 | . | TGCAGTGCGAGTCGGGCGGGGCTCACAGATACGCAGTATTTT | CSASRAGLTDTQYF
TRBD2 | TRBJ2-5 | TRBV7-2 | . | TGTGCCAGCAGCTCCCGGACTAGCGGGGAGACCCAGTACTTC | CASSSRTSGETQYF
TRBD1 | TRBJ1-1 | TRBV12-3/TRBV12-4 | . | TGTGCCAGCGGTACAGGGGGAAGTGAAGCTTTCTTT | CASGTGGSEAFF
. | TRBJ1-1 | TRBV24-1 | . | TGTGCCACCAGTGATTCCCTCGGGGGCGGGGGGAACACTGAAGCTTTCTTT | CATSDSLGGGGNTEAFF
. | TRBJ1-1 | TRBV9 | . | TGTGCCAGCAGCCCTAGACAGGACGCTCGGAACACTGAAGCTTTCTTT | CASSPRQDARNTEAFF
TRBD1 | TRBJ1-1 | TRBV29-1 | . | TGCAGCGTGACAACCGGAGGGGGCTCTGAAGCTTTCTTT | CSVTTGGGSEAFF
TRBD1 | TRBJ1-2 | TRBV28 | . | TGTGCCAGTCTCCGGGACAGGGTCTATGGCTACACCTTC | CASLRDRVYGYTF
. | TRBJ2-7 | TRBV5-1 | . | TGCGCCAGCAGCTTCGGTGGCAGCCAAACCTACGAGCAGTACTTC | CASSFGGSQTYEQYF
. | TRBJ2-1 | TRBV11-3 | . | TGTGCCAGCAGCTTAGGATTCCAGGGCGTCGATGAGCAGTTCTTC | CASSLGFQGVDEQFF
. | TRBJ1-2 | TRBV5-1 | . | TGCGCCAGCAGCACACAAAGATGGACTCTAGGAAGTGGCTACACCTTC | CASSTQRWTLGSGYTF
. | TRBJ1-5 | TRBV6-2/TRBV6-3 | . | TGTGCCAGCAGTTACTCGGGGCGGCGCCAGCCCCAGCATTTT | CASSYSGRRQPQHF
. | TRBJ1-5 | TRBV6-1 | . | TGTGCCAGCAGTGACAGCTATAGCAATCAGCCCCAGCATTTT | CASSDSYSNQPQHF
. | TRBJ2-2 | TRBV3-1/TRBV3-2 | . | TGTGCCAGCAGCCAAGTATCAAGGGACGGGGAGCTGTTTTTT | CASSQVSRDGELFF
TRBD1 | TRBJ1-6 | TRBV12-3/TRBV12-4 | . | TGTGCCAGCAGTCAGACGACAGGGAGCCTCCACTTT | CASSQTTGSLHF
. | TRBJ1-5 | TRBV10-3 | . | TGTGCCACAAAAAAGGGATTCGGAAGCAATCAGCCCCAGCATTTT | CATKKGFGSNQPQHF
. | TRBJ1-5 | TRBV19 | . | TGTGCCAGTAGTTCTTGGGGCAATCAGCCCCAGCATTTT | CASSSWGNQPQHF
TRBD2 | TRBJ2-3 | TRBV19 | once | TGTGCCAGTACCTCCCGTAAGATAGCGGGGGGGCTTGGAGATACGCAGTATTTT | CASTSRKIAGGLGDTQYF
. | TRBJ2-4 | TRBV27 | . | TGTGCCAGCAGTCCCGGACCGTGGGGAGTAAAAAACATTCAGTACTTC | CASSPGPWGVKNIQYF
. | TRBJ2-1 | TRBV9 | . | TGTGCCAGCAGCGTATACGGCAATGAGCAGTTCTTC | CASSVYGNEQFF
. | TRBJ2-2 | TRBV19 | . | TGTGCCAGTAGTATTGACCAGGCCAGGACCGGGGAGCTGTTTTTT | CASSIDQARTGELFF
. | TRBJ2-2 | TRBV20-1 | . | TGCAGTGCTAGGGGCTCCGGGGAGCTGTTTTTT | CSARGSGELFF
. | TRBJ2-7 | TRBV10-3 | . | TGTGCCATCAGTGCTGGGGGGGGACAGTTATACGAGCAGTACTTC | CAISAGGGQLYEQYF
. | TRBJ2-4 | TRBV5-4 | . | TGTGCCAGCAGCTTGAGAGGGGCCGGGGACATTCAGTACTTC | CASSLRGAGDIQYF
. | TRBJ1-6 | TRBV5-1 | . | TGCGCCAGCAGCGATAGGGAGAGCTCCTATAATTCACCCCTCCACTTT | CASSDRESSYNSPLHF
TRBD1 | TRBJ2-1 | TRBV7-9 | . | TGTGCCAGCAGCTTAGCACAAGGGGGCTGGGGTGAGCAGTTCTTC | CASSLAQGGWGEQFF
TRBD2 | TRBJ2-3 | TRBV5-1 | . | TGCGCCAGCAGCCGGGGGGGAGATACGCAGTATTTT | CASSRGGDTQYF
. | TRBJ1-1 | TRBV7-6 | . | TGTGCCAGCTCAACCGGCTGGGGTGGCACTGAAGCTTTCTTT | CASSTGWGGTEAFF
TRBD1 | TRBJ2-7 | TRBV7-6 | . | TGTGCCAGCAGCCCCCGGGACAGGGGTAACTACGAGCAGTACTTC | CASSPRDRGNYEQYF
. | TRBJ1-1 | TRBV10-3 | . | TGTGCCACGGGGTTTGAAGTAGGCACTGAAGCTTTCTTT | CATGFEVGTEAFF